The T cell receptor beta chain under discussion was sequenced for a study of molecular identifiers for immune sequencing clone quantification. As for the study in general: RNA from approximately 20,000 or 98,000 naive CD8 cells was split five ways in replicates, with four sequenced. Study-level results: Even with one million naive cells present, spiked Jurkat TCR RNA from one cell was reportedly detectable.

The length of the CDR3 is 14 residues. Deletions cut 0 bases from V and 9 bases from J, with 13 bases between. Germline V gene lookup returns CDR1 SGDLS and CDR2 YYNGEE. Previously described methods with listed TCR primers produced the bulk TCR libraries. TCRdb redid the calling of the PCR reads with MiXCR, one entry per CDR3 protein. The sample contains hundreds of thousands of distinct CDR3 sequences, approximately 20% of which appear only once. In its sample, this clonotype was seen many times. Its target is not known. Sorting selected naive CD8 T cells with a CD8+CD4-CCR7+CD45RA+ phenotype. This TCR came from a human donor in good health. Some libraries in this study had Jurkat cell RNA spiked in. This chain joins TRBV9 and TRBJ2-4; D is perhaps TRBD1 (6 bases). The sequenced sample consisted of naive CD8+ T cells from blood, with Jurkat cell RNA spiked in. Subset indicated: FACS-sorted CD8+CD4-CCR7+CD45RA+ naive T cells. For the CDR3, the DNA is TGTGCCAGCAGCGTAGAGACAGGTCCTGGCATTCAGTACTTC. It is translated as CASSVETGPGIQYF.